The source of this T cell receptor (beta chain) is a study of blood T cell repertoires in COVID-19. Authors' processing steps: Estimated nucleated cell counts came from reference gene primer amplification. Measured with immunoSEQ multiplex PCR; TCRdb has only the in-frame clones, and not every one. Clone size and the V and J calls come from that table; the DNA yielded D and trimming. This table has around 150,000 clones, 79% appearing once. CDR3 length: 15 residues. The germline V gene has CDR1 KGHDR and CDR2 SFDVKD. The V segment lost 3 bases and the J segment 7 bases; nucleotides outside the gene matches: 6.

The sample taken for sequencing was peripheral blood. This TCR was recovered from a middle-aged man with active or convalescent COVID-19. J is TRBJ2-2 and V is TRBV24-1; 8 bases fit TRBD2. The CDR3: CATSDLSGRDGELFF. CDR3 coding DNA: TGTGCCACCAGTGATCTGAGCGGGAGAGACGGGGAGCTGTTTTTT.